This entry features one TCR beta chain sequence. Trimming cost V 11 bases and J 7 bases, with 26 bases left between them. Germline V gene lookup returns CDR1 ENHRY and CDR2 SYGVKD. This CDR3 comprises 16 residues. The sample originates from a study of shared clonotypes between healthy human individuals. Profiling relied on immunoSEQ multiplex PCR, and the TCRdb table lists in-frame clones only, not all of them. The sample yields hundreds of thousands of clones, approximately 80% seen once. What was sequenced was PBMCs. The TCR comes from a woman in her forties in good health. Some clones in this sample may be carry-over from other donors' samples. The chain joins TRBV10-3 to TRBJ1-4; D not certain. CDR3 DNA: TGTGCCGCATCCCCCATCGCCGGGCAGGTCGGTGAAAAACTGTTTTTT. Protein product: CAASPIAGQVGEKLFF.